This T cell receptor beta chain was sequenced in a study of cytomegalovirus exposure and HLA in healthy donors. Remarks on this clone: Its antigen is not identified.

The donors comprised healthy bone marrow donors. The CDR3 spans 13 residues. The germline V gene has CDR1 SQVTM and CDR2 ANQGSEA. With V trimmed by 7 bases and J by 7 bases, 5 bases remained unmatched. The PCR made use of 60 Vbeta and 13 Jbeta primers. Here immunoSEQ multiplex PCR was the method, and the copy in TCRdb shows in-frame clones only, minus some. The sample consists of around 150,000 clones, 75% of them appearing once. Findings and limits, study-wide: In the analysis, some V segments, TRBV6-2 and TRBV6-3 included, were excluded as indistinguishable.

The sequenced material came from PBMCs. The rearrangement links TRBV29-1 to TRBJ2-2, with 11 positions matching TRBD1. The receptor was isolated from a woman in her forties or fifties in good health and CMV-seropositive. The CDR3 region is CSAGQGAVGELFF. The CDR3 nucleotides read TGCAGCGCTGGACAGGGGGCAGTCGGGGAGCTGTTTTTT.